This entry features one TCR beta chain sequence. The data stem from a study of T cells in Graves' hyperthyroidism and ophthalmopathy. Amplification targeted TCR beta CDR3 regions from RNA transcripts. Primed by the HTBI set, a first-round RT-PCR was run on the TCR CDR3. From the multiplex PCR reads, TCRdb called clonotypes with MiXCR, one entry per CDR3 protein. Of some 510,000 distinct CDR3 sequences listed, about 45% are singletons. Uncontrolled infections, other autoimmune diseases, pregnancy or lactation led to exclusion of patients. Per the germline V gene, CDR1 is DFQATT and CDR2 is SNEGSKA (reference sequence). The ends lost 6 bases at V and 4 bases at J; junction bases unmatched: 5. There are 13 residues in the CDR3.

The chain links TRBV20-1 to TRBJ2-7, with 11 bases fitting TRBD2. This sequence was found in a woman younger than 35 with Graves' hyperthyroidism. The source material was peripheral blood or thyroid tissue (not recorded which). CDR3 in DNA: TGCAGTGCCAGGACTAGCGGGCCGTACGAGCAGTACTTC. Translation gives CSARTSGPYEQYF.